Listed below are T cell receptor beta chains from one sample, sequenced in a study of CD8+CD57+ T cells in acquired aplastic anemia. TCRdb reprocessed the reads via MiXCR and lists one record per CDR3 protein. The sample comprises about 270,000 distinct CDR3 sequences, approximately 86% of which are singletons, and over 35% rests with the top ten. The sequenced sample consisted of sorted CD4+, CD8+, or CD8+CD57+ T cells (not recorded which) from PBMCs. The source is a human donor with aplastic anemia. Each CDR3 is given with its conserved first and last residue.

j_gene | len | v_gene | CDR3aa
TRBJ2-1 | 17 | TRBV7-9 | CASSQAPLEGGPGEQFF
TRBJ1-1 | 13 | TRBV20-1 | CSARAGSNTEAFF
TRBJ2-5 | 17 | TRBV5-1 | CASSLELAGALQETQYF
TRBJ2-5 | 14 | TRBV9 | CASSVGKDEQFFDF
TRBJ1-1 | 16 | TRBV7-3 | CASSSSGAWGETQAFF
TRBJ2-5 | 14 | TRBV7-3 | CATSRGADHVTHYF
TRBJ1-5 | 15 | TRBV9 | CASRERYTSGQPQHF
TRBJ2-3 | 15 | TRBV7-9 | CASSFERSGGGEEYF
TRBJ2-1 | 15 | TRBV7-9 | CASSFQRSGGYDQFF
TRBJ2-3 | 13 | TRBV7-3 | CASRDSGTEGQYF
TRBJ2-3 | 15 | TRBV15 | CASSPGAGVTDTQYF
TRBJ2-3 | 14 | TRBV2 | CASGVAAVPVTQYF
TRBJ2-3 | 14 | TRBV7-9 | CASSLARGEQYFGF
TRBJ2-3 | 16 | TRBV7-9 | CASSSADTQYFDPQYF
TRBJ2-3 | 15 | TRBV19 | CASSVGGQGTDTQYF
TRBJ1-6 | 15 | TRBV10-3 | CAISGVRGTGSPLHF
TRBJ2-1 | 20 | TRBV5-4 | CASSFTTGTSGSRNYNEQFF
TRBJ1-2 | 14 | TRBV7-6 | CASSSDAEPPLHFF
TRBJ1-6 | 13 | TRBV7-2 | CASSVGPNYPLLF
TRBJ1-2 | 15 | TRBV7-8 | CASSLGGGSDTRYTF
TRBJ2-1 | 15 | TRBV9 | CASSVGHDSQYFEFF
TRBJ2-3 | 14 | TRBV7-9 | CASSVWDSCGTNDF
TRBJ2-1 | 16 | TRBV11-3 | CASSLGGANGQDEQFF
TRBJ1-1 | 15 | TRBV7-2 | CASSLDVAGDTGSFF
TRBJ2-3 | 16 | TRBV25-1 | CASSSTTGGLADTQYF
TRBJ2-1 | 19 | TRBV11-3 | CASSSRDRGLDYGYNEQFF
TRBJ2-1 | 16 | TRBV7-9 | CASSLPSGDAYNEQFF
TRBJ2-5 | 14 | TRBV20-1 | CSALLAGGWETQYF
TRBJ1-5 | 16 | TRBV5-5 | CASSLDRDSRNQPQHF
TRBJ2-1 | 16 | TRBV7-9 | CASSLQGSCGADEQFF
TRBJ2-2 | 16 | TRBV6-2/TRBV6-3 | CASSYSGTGGIGELFF
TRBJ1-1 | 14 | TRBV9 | CASSVGGASLEAFF
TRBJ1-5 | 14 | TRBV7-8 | CASSFYPDETALSF
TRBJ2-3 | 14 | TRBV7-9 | CASSFPRSAGSDEF
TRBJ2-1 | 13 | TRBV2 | CASGQGLAGTLYF
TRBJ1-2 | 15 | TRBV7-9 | CASSLTGGGDYGETF
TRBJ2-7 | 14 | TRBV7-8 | CASSGRGRPYTQYF
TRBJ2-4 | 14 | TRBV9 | CASSATGGGNIQYF
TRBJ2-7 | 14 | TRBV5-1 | CATSGQGHANEQYF
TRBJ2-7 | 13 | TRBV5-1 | CASAAPSFDRQYF
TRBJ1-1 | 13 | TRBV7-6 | CASSLGGHTEAFF
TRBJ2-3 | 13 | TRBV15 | CATSRGSEQETQF
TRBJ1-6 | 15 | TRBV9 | CASSPGREGNSPLHF
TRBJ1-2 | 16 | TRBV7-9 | CASSNQRETQHDGYTF
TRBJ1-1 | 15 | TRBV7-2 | CASSLDLKGTAEAFF
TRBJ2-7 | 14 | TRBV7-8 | CASSLGGVADEQYF
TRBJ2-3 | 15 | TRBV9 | CASSLGGGGTDTQYF
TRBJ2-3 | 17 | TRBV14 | CASSPTWSGVSTDTQYF
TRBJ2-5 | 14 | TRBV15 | CATSRRSRHYTQYF
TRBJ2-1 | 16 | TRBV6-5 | CASSQGGGNGQDEQFF
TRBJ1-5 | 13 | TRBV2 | CATSGLVGHAQHF